Following are 11 T cell receptor beta chains from one sample sequenced in a study of blood T cell repertoires in COVID-19. This table comes from immunoSEQ multiplex PCR, and its TCRdb copy is limited to in-frame clones, with some not included. The data show more than 85,000 clones, about 88% seen once. Sequencing used peripheral blood. These receptors all come from a woman aged 55 to 70 with acute or convalescent COVID-19.

The gene calls are TRBV30 and TRBJ1-3; the match to TRBD1 covers 11 bases. The germline V gene encodes CDR1 GTSNPN and CDR2 SVGIG (reference sequence). Germline trimming cut 5 bases from V and 0 bases from J; bases unmatched to any gene: 0. CDR3 length equals 14 residues. The CDR3 reads CAWGTGGSGNTIYF. The CDR3 coding sequence is TGTGCCTGGGGGACAGGGGGCTCTGGAAACACCATATATTTT. Using reference TRBV30 and TRBJ1-3 for the parts outside the CDR3, the full variable domain is SQTIHQWPATLVQPVGSPLSLECTVEGTSNPNLYWYRQAAGRGLQLLFYSVGIGQISSEVPQNLSASRPQDRQFILSSKKLLLSDSGFYLCAWGTGGSGNTIYFGEGSWLTVV.

The rearrangement uses TRBV6-5 and TRBJ2-2; 11 nucleotides agree with TRBD2. Germline CDR1 is MNHEY and CDR2 is SVGAGI. The CDR3 has 14 amino acids. With 7 bases clipped from V and 3 bases from J, the junction kept 1 base outside the gene matches. CDR3 nucleotide sequence: TGTGCCAGCATGACTAGCGGGGACACCGGGGAGCTGTTTTTT. Its translation: CASMTSGDTGELFF.

The V call is TRBV5-1, the J call TRBJ1-2, with D unresolved. V was shortened by 9 bases and J by 5 bases, with 20 bases between the two germline ends. The CDR3 is 14 amino acids. Germline assignment: CDR1 SGHRS and CDR2 YFSETQ. For the CDR3, the DNA is TGCGCCAACCTACGATGTCACTACCCTTATGGCTACACCTTC. Translated, it gives CANLRCHYPYGYTF.

This clone was seen a handful of times. The chain employs TRBV19 and TRBJ1-6; 10 bases line up with TRBD1. Germline V gene lookup returns CDR1 LNHDA and CDR2 SQIVND (reference sequence). The V gene end was trimmed by 4 bases and the J gene end by 6 bases; junction bases not matched to a gene: 6. The length of the CDR3 is 16 residues. The CDR3 protein is CASSKGTGVGNSPLHF. The CDR3 region has the DNA TGTGCCAGTAGTAAAGGGACAGGGGTTGGTAATTCACCCCTCCACTTT.

J is TRBJ1-5 and V is TRBV7-2; D may be TRBD1 (6 bases). The length of the CDR3 is 15 residues. Between the trimmed V and J ends, which lost 5 bases and 7 bases, there was a span of 18 bases. Germline V gives CDR1 SGHTA, CDR2 FQGNSA. The CDR3, as DNA: TGTGCCAGCAGCGAACTTGTAGGGGACAACCAGCCCCAGCATTTT. Its protein product is CASSELVGDNQPQHF.

V is TRBV3-1 (or the pseudogene TRBV3-2) and J is TRBJ2-3; 9 bases fit TRBD2. After removal of 0 bases from V and 3 bases from J, the junction contained 10 bases not matched to a gene. The germline gives CDR1 LGHDT, CDR2 YNNKEL (reference sequence). The CDR3 is 18 residues long. CDR3 sequence (DNA): TGTGCCAGCAGCCAAGATCTAGCGGGGAACTATGGTACAGATACGCAGTATTTT. Encoded protein: CASSQDLAGNYGTDTQYF.

About this clone itself: At the DNA level, this CDR3 is encoded by other sequences in the same sample as well. The chain carries TRBV28 and TRBJ2-3, with D possibly matching TRBD2 (7 bases). Germline V gives CDR1 MDHEN, CDR2 SYDVKM. V was shortened by 5 bases and J by 3 bases, with 15 bases between the two germline ends. The CDR3 is 15 residues long. In DNA, the CDR3 is TGTGCCAGCAGTATTCGGGGGGCTGGGACAGATACGCAGTATTTT. Protein sequence: CASSIRGAGTDTQYF.

The chain is built from TRBV7-2 and TRBJ1-1; D ambiguous. V gave up 4 bases and J gave up 1 base, with 7 bases separating them. The CDR3 is made up of 13 amino acids. The germline V gene encodes CDR1 SGHTA and CDR2 FQGNSA. The CDR3: CASSSDWNTEAFF. CDR3 in DNA: TGTGCCAGCAGCTCAGACTGGAACACTGAAGCTTTCTTT. The complete variable domain, with remaining parts taken from reference TRBV7-2 and TRBJ1-1, reads GAGVSQSPSNKVTEKGKDVELRCDPISGHTALYWYRQSLGQGLEFLIYFQGNSAPDKSGLPSDRFSAERTGGSVSTLTIQRTQQEDSAVYLCASSSDWNTEAFFGQGTRLTVV.

The rearrangement uses TRBV10-3 and TRBJ2-2, with D possibly matching TRBD1 (6 bases). This CDR3 has 13 amino acids. Trimming cost V 6 bases and J 5 bases, with 10 bases left between them. Looked up from germline, CDR1 is ENHRY and CDR2 is SYGVKD. The CDR3 bases are TGTGCCATCAGGGGGGCGAGGACCGGGGAGCTGTTTTTT. As protein: CAIRGARTGELFF.

The chain employs TRBV5-1 and TRBJ2-5; D call uncertain. With the DNA end fitting TRBJ2-7 better, the J assignment may be wrong. CDR1 is SGHRS and CDR2 is YFSETQ in the germline V gene. The CDR3 sequence is 11 residues long. This chain's CDR3 is CASSSSYEQYF. The CDR3 DNA sequence: TGCGCCAGCAGCTCCTCCTACGAGCAGTACTTC.

CDR3 loop: CATSDLLTGYRSPLHF. The CDR3 bases are TGTGCCACCAGTGATTTGCTCACAGGGTATAGGTCACCCCTCCACTTT. The J gene is TRBJ1-6, the V gene TRBV24-1, with D perhaps matching TRBD1 (6 bases). Per germline, CDR1 KGHDR and CDR2 SFDVKD. The germline V and J ends were trimmed by 0 bases and 10 bases, with 15 bases remaining between them. The CDR3 contains 16 residues.